In its sample, the clone carrying this T cell receptor (beta chain) was seen many times. TCRdb fed the 5' RACE reads into MiXCR, producing one record per CDR3 protein. The sample lists roughly 35,000 distinct CDR3 sequences; 3.9% were seen once. This entry belongs to a study of early T cells in non-severe SARS-CoV-2 infection. The CDR3 spans 21 residues. With 1 base clipped from V and 3 bases from J, the junction kept 20 bases outside the gene matches. The chain is built from TRBV12-3 or TRBV12-4 and TRBJ2-5; 10 nucleotides line up with TRBD2. The clonotype originates from an adult who was a healthcare worker with PCR-confirmed SARS-CoV-2 infection or an uninfected control (not recorded which). The sample was whole blood. CDR3 in DNA: TGTGCCAGCAGTTTAGACTCGTTTTTGGGGCTAGCGGGGGAGAGGGAAGAGACCCAGTACTTC. This encodes CASSLDSFLGLAGEREETQYF.